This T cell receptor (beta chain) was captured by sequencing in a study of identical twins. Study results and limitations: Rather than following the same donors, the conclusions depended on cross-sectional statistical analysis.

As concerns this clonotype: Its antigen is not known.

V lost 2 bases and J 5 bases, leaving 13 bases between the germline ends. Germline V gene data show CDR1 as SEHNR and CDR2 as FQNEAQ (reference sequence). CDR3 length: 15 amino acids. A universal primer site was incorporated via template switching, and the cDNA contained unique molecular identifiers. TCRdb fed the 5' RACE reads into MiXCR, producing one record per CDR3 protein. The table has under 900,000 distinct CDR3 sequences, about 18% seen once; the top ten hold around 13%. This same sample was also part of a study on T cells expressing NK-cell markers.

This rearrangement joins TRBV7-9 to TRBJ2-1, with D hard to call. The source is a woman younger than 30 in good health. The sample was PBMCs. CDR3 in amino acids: CASSLFSETNNEQFF. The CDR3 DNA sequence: TGTGCCAGCAGCTTATTCAGCGAAACCAACAATGAGCAGTTCTTC.